The sequence of this TCR beta chain was determined in a study of blood T cell repertoires in COVID-19 (dated by TCRdb to the early 2020s). For context, the study as a whole: Collaborator samples came from the United States, Italy and Spain and covered acute and convalescent phases of COVID-19. The prospective study material was composed of cDNA or gDNA derived from T cells, B-cell-depleted T cells, or PBMCs. Subjects who had been exposed to COVID-19, were actively infected with it, or had recovered from it provided the deeply sampled blood TCRbeta repertoires that made up the dataset. The repertoires were released in a freely available public database meant as a resource for research on the immune response to SARS-CoV-2. The samples were drawn from the first 160 participants of the ongoing ImmuneRACE study and from 1,254 subjects provided by 6 global collaborators. A de-identified subject ID, COVID-19 status, age in years and sex were almost always included in the sample metadata. Where available, HLA class I and class II types were obtained from metadata supplied by the sample provider rather than from assay-based typing.

For this clone: Its antigen specificity is not known. Base qualities are missing; no much larger clone stands one base away.

Relative to germline, V is 5 bases shorter and J is 2 bases shorter, with 16 bases between their ends. CDR1 and CDR2 (MDHEN, SYDVKM) derive from the germline V gene. From cysteine to phenylalanine, the CDR3 is 15 amino acids long. CDR3 DNA only is kept here, 45 bases in frame from base 1. Broad study findings and their caveats: How much clinical and demographic metadata was included differed by source and by participant, and the metadata was provided uncurated.

Participants in the prospective study were enrolled through a virtual design, were aged roughly 18 to 95 years, and lived in approximately 25 United States geographic areas. Cohort assignment in the prospective study relied on participant-reported clinical history from a screening survey and a study questionnaire. For ImmuneRACE Cohort 3, a participant was defined as recovered based on two consecutive negative NP/OP PCR tests, clearance by a healthcare professional, or resolution of symptoms. Mobile phlebotomists in the prospective study collected whole blood, serum and a nasopharyngeal or oropharyngeal swab from every participant. Over an approximately 2-month period, participants in the prospective study had the option of providing additional blood draws and questionnaires. Before DNA extraction, blood samples from the prospective study were shipped at room temperature or frozen. The immunoSEQ Assay, a bias-controlled multiplex PCR, was used to amplify TCRbeta CDR3 regions from genomic DNA. The original pipeline was this. Nucleated cell counts per sample were estimated from amplification of reference gene primers within the assay. To quantify the absolute abundance of each unique TCRbeta CDR3 rearrangement, sequence reads were collapsed and filtered. For each sample, productive Simpson clonality was calculated by taking the square root of Simpson's diversity index across productive rearrangements. The table comes from immuneACCESS by way of TCRdb, which keeps in-frame sequences with V and J called. Part of the clones is missing from these tables; in studies checked, under half for an unresolved V gene and the rest for unknown reasons. V and J calls and clone size are copied from that table; D and trimming were computed from the DNA. For this sample there are some 150,000 clones; 86% appear just once. In total, the top ten clones hold about 4.5% of the sample.

The clonotype originates from a man aged 50-60 years who had recovered from COVID-19. This receptor chain uses TRBV28 and TRBJ2-7, and perhaps TRBD2 as D gene, on 6 matching bases. Sequencing was carried out using PBMCs or T cells enriched from blood (not recorded which). The DNA is TGTGCCAGCAGTCCCCCGGGGGACGGGCCCTACGAGCAGTACTTC. It translates to CASSPPGDGPYEQYF.